The entry below describes one T cell receptor (beta chain). The target antigen is unknown. The study ran its PCR with 60 Vbeta and 13 Jbeta primers. Clones were read by immunoSEQ multiplex PCR, and TCRdb kept only the in-frame ones, dropping some. The table shows about 100,000 clones, with around 74% occurring only once. The sample belongs to a study of cytomegalovirus exposure and HLA in healthy donors. Findings and limits, study-wide: TCR beta sequences reportedly predicted the HLA-A and HLA-B alleles of most subjects accurately. The majority of TCR sequences were rare, yet some public TCRs appeared in many donors. A later analysis by the authors found several of the most significant clusters apparently linked to common viral pathogens.

The germline CDR1 and CDR2 sequences are SNHLY and FYNNEI. CDR3 size: 15 residues. The V gene end was trimmed by 2 bases and the J gene end by 6 bases; junction bases not matched to a gene: 4. The chain uses TRBV2 and TRBJ2-2; 9 nucleotides match TRBD2. Sequenced material: PBMCs. The clonotype comes from a woman in her 40s in good health and CMV-seronegative. CDR3 coding DNA: TGTGCCAGCAGTGAATTTAGCGGGGGAGCCGGGGAGCTGTTTTTT. As protein: CASSEFSGGAGELFF.